The 25 T cell receptor beta chains below were found in one sample sequenced in a study of blood T cell repertoires in COVID-19. Clones were sequenced by immunoSEQ multiplex PCR, and TCRdb holds only the in-frame ones, with some missing. The data contain 650,000 to 800,000 clones, about 90% of them singletons. The sample comprised peripheral blood. The source of these receptors is a woman between 18 and 29 years old with acute or convalescent COVID-19.

The rearrangement joins TRBV4-3 to TRBJ2-7; 7 bases are a match to TRBD2. CDR1 is LGHNA, CDR2 YSLEER, per germline. The CDR3 consists of 17 residues. V trimming: 3 bases; J trimming: 3 bases; junction bases outside the gene matches: 14. CDR3 protein: CASSQVFSGLDFYEQYF. CDR3 bases: TGCGCCAGCAGCCAGGTTTTTTCTGGACTAGATTTCTACGAGCAGTACTTC.

Comment on this clone: The junction and the germline gene differ at one end; a read error may be behind it. V is TRBV3-1 (or the pseudogene TRBV3-2) and J is TRBJ1-2; perhaps TRBD1 as D (5 bases). The germline V gene has CDR1 LGHDT and CDR2 YNNKEL (reference sequence). The CDR3 length is 13 residues. CDR3 nucleotide sequence: TGTGCCAGCAGCCAAGACATTGCAGGGTTCAGGGCCTTC. Protein product: CASSQDIAGFRAF.

The V and J genes are TRBV27 and TRBJ1-5, with TRBD1 as a possible D gene (6 bases). CDR1 is MNHEY and CDR2 is SMNVEV in the germline V gene (reference sequence). There are 15 residues in the CDR3. V gave up 2 bases and J gave up 1 base, with 9 bases separating them. CDR3 in amino acids: CASSLLGGSNQPQHF. The CDR3 region has the DNA TGTGCCAGCAGTTTACTAGGGGGAAGCAATCAGCCCCAGCATTTT.

The chain uses TRBV4-1 and TRBJ2-3; TRBD1 is a possible D gene (6 bases). The germline V gene has CDR1 MGHRA and CDR2 YSYEKL. The CDR3 has 15 amino acids. The ends were cut back, 1 base at V and 1 base at J, with 9 bases in the middle. The CDR3 region has the DNA TGCGCCAGCAGCCAAGCCGGGACACGCACAGATACGCAGTATTTT. Translation gives CASSQAGTRTDTQYF.

The chain employs TRBV18 and TRBJ2-7, with TRBD2 as a possible D gene (5 bases). Germline loops: CDR1 KGHSH, CDR2 LQKENI. V was trimmed by 6 bases and J by 0 bases, leaving 12 bases between them. The CDR3 runs to 14 residues. As DNA, the CDR3 is TGTGCCAGCTCCCTTCCGGGGTCCTCCTACGAGCAGTACTTC. Translation gives CASSLPGSSYEQYF.

CDR3 coding DNA: TGTGCCAGCAGCTTGGGTCGGAGGCCCCAGCATTTT. Its protein product is CASSLGRRPQHF. The chain links TRBV5-6 to TRBJ1-5; D unresolved. Germline V gives CDR1 SGHDT, CDR2 YYEEEE. The CDR3 is 12 amino acids. Trimming removed 0 bases at V and 9 bases at J, with 7 bases between.

The chain joins TRBV4-3 to TRBJ2-7; 9 nucleotides match TRBD1. Trimming cost V 0 bases and J 7 bases; bases outside gene matches: 4. The CDR3 length is 14 residues. Germline V CDR1 and CDR2: LGHNA, YSLEER. CDR3 bases: TGCGCCAGCAGCCAAGAACAGGGGGCATGGGAGCAGTACTTC. Protein: CASSQEQGAWEQYF.

The chain uses TRBV19 and TRBJ1-5, with a tentative D call TRBD1 (6 bases). There are 16 residues in the CDR3. CDR1 LNHDA and CDR2 SQIVND come from the germline V gene (reference sequence). With 4 bases removed from V and 2 bases from J, the gap between germline ends came to 15 bases. CDR3 protein: CASSTFLGAGNQPQHF. For the CDR3, the DNA is TGTGCCAGTAGTACCTTTCTGGGGGCTGGCAATCAGCCCCAGCATTTT.

This rearrangement joins TRBV3-1 (or the pseudogene TRBV3-2) to TRBJ2-1; D is undetermined. The ends were cut back, 4 bases at V and 0 bases at J, with 10 bases in the middle. Germline values: CDR1 LGHDT, CDR2 YNNKEL (reference sequence). CDR3 size: 15 residues. The CDR3 region is CASSLSFPSYNEQFF. Here the CDR3 DNA reads TGTGCCAGCAGCCTTTCTTTTCCCTCCTACAATGAGCAGTTCTTC.

V gene TRBV25-1 combines with J gene TRBJ1-2; no firm D call. This CDR3 is built from 13 residues. V gave up 4 bases and J gave up 0 bases, with 6 bases separating them. Germline CDR1 reads MGHDK; CDR2 reads SYGVNS. The DNA for the CDR3 is TGTGCCAGCAGTGTATCCGCTAACTATGGCTACACCTTC. This codes for CASSVSANYGYTF.

The J gene is TRBJ2-5, the V gene TRBV3-1 (or the pseudogene TRBV3-2), with 12 bases that match TRBD2. This CDR3 has 18 residues. The V and J ends lost 1 base and 7 bases, in that order; junction bases with no gene match: 13. CDR1 and CDR2 from the germline V gene are LGHDT and YNNKEL (reference sequence). The CDR3 protein is CASSQVRTSGVGAGTQYF. In DNA form, the CDR3 reads TGTGCCAGCAGCCAAGTTCGGACTAGCGGGGTTGGTGCGGGGACCCAGTACTTC.

This clone was recorded only once. V and J are TRBV30 and TRBJ1-2, with 7 bases aligning to TRBD1. Germline CDR1 is GTSNPN and CDR2 is SVGIG (reference sequence). Trimming removed 2 bases from V and 4 bases from J; junction bases left unmatched: 7. The CDR3 contains 14 residues. The CDR3 region has the DNA TGTGCCTGGAGTCCCGGACAGGCCCCCTATGGCTACACCTTC. It codes for CAWSPGQAPYGYTF.

This chain joins TRBV5-1 and TRBJ2-7; D perhaps matches TRBD2 (5 bases). Germline values: CDR1 SGHRS, CDR2 YFSETQ. V lost 3 bases, J lost 0 bases, and 10 bases lay in between. The CDR3 sequence is 14 residues long. In DNA form, the CDR3 reads TGCGCCAGCAGCTCTTCCGGGGACTCCTACGAGCAGTACTTC. Protein sequence: CASSSSGDSYEQYF. Drawing the rest from reference TRBV5-1 and TRBJ2-7, the complete variable domain is KAGVTQTPRYLIKTRGQQVTLSCSPISGHRSVSWYQQTPGQGLQFLFEYFSETQRNKGNFPGRFSGRQFSNSRSEMNVSTLELGDSALYLCASSSSGDSYEQYFGPGTRLTVT.

The V gene is TRBV27, the J gene TRBJ1-3, with 9 bases matching TRBD1. Germline V gene data show CDR1 as MNHEY and CDR2 as SMNVEV (reference sequence). Germline trimming cut 2 bases from V and 0 bases from J; bases unmatched to any gene: 5. The CDR3 contains 17 residues. CDR3 amino acids: CASSLTGTGFSGNTIYF. The CDR3 DNA follows: TGTGCCAGCAGTTTAACCGGGACAGGGTTCTCTGGAAACACCATATATTTT.

This chain joins TRBV10-3 and TRBJ2-1; D gene ambiguous. Germline V gives CDR1 ENHRY, CDR2 SYGVKD. The ends were cut back, 0 bases at V and 0 bases at J, with 6 bases in the middle. The CDR3 has 15 amino acids. Written as DNA, the CDR3 is TGTGCCATCAGTGAGTCCTCGAGCTCCTACAATGAGCAGTTCTTC. It is translated as CAISESSSSYNEQFF.

This clone was detected only once. The chain is built from TRBV7-9 and TRBJ1-3; no clear D gene. The CDR3 length is 13 residues. The V end lost 5 bases, the J end lost 4 bases, and 9 bases lay between the germline ends. The germline CDR1 and CDR2 sequences are SEHNR and FQNEAQ (reference sequence). DNA for the CDR3: TGTGCCAGCAGCCCCATCGGGGGAAACACCATATATTTT. Translating it yields CASSPIGGNTIYF.

A few counts support this clone. The V gene is TRBV10-3, the J gene TRBJ1-1; 7 bases fit TRBD1. The CDR3 runs 14 residues. J gave up 7 bases and V 0 bases, and 5 bases lay outside the gene matches. Germline CDR1 is ENHRY and CDR2 is SYGVKD. CDR3 in amino acids: CAISESKRDSEAFF. The CDR3 nucleotides are TGTGCCATCAGTGAGTCAAAAAGGGACAGTGAAGCTTTCTTT.

The chain has TRBV6-6 and TRBJ1-1; possible D gene TRBD1, 6 bases. The V end lost 5 bases, the J end lost 5 bases, and 9 bases lay between the germline ends. This CDR3 comprises 12 residues. Per the germline V gene, CDR1 is MNHNY and CDR2 is SVGAGI (reference sequence). CDR3 sequence reads: CASSTGRTEAFF. The CDR3 nucleotides read TGTGCCAGCAGTACAGGGCGGACTGAAGCTTTCTTT.

The chain carries TRBV6-4 and TRBJ1-3; D is uncertain. There are 17 residues in the CDR3. V gave up 9 bases and J gave up 1 base, with 22 bases separating them. Germline lookup yields CDR1 MRHNA and CDR2 SNTAGT. This CDR3 is CASSRRRSSASGNTIYF. CDR3 coding DNA: TGTGCCAGTTCTCGACGGCGGTCTAGTGCGTCTGGAAACACCATATATTTT.

The rearrangement joins TRBV9 to TRBJ1-5; D perhaps matches TRBD1 (6 bases). Per germline, CDR1 SGDLS and CDR2 YYNGEE. CDR3 length: 14 amino acids. Trimming cost V 3 bases and J 2 bases, with 9 bases left between them. The CDR3: CASSEGGGNQPQHF. The CDR3 coding sequence is TGTGCCAGCAGCGAAGGGGGGGGCAATCAGCCCCAGCATTTT.

Of note for this clone: Other DNA variants within this sample encode the same CDR3. The gene calls are TRBV6-5 and TRBJ1-1; TRBD1 might be the D (5 bases). The CDR3 totals 13 residues. The germline V gene has CDR1 MNHEY and CDR2 SVGAGI. The V end was cut by 6 bases, the J end by 0 bases, with 8 bases between. CDR3 sequence: CASRRQMNTEAFF. In DNA form, the CDR3 reads TGTGCCAGCAGACGACAGATGAACACTGAAGCTTTCTTT.

The rearrangement links TRBV6-5 to TRBJ1-2, with D possibly matching TRBD1 (6 bases). The germline V gene encodes CDR1 MNHEY and CDR2 SVGAGI. V lost 6 bases, J lost 1 base, and 12 bases lay in between. The CDR3 loop spans 14 amino acids. The CDR3 protein is CASSKGGDNYGYTF. The CDR3 nucleotides read TGTGCCAGCAGCAAGGGGGGGGATAACTATGGCTACACCTTC.

The chain couples TRBV12-3 or TRBV12-4 to TRBJ2-7; a weak D match, TRBD1 (5 bases). Trimming pared 6 bases from V and 4 bases from J, leaving 7 bases between. The CDR3 runs to 11 residues. CDR3 in amino acids: CASRRGYEQYF. The DNA for the CDR3 is TGTGCCAGCAGAAGGGGTTACGAGCAGTACTTC.

This clone was recorded once. The chain recombines TRBV2 with TRBJ2-1, with 8 bases aligning to TRBD2. This CDR3 spans 15 amino acids. Germline trimming cut 2 bases from V and 8 bases from J; bases unmatched to any gene: 8. The germline V gene encodes CDR1 SNHLY and CDR2 FYNNEI. CDR3 nucleotides: TGTGCCAGCAGTGAAAGCGCGGGGGGATTAGATGAGCAGTTCTTC. Amino acid sequence: CASSESAGGLDEQFF.

The chain joins TRBV10-3 to TRBJ1-5, with TRBD1 matching 8 bases. Germline V lookup: CDR1 ENHRY, CDR2 SYGVKD. The junction had 4 bases not matched to a gene; V was cut back by 0 bases and J by 3 bases. The CDR3 is made up of 16 amino acids. CDR3 amino acids: CAISESGTGINQPQHF. The CDR3 DNA is TGTGCCATCAGTGAGTCGGGGACAGGAATCAATCAGCCCCAGCATTTT.